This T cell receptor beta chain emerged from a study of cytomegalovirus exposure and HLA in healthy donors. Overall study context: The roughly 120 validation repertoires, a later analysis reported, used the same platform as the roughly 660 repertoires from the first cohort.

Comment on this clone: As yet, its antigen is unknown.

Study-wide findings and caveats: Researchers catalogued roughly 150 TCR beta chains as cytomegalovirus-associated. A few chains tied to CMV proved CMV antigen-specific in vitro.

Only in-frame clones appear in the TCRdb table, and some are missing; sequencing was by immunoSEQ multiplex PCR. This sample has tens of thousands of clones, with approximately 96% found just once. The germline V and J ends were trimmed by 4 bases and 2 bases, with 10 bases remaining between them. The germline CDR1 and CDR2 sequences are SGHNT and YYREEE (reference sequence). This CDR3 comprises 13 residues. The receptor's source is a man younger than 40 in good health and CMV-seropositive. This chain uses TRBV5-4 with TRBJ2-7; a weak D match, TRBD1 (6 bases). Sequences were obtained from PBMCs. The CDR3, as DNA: TGTGCCAGCAGCCCAGGACAGACCTACGAGCAGTACTTC. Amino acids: CASSPGQTYEQYF.